The next 27 T cell receptor beta chains were all read from a single sample in a study of shared clonotypes between healthy human individuals. Assay: immunoSEQ multiplex PCR; the TCRdb copy retains only in-frame clones and omits some. The table includes some 450,000 clones, 75% to 80% detected once. Sequencing was performed on PBMCs. These receptors originate from a woman between 40 and 55 years old in good health. Some clones in this sample may be carry-over from other donors' samples.

V and J are TRBV2 and TRBJ2-7, with TRBD1 identical over 9 bases. Germline V lookup: CDR1 SNHLY, CDR2 FYNNEI. The CDR3 extends over 15 amino acids. After removal of 9 bases from V and 0 bases from J, the junction contained 9 bases not matched to a gene. In nucleotides, the CDR3 is TGTGCCAGTGAGACGGGGACAGGGCCCTCCTACGAGCAGTACTTC. Protein product: CASETGTGPSYEQYF.

The rearrangement uses TRBV29-1 and TRBJ1-1; 8 bases are a match to TRBD1. This CDR3 contains 16 residues. Per germline, CDR1 SQVTM and CDR2 ANQGSEA. Losses at the gene ends were 6 bases for V and 4 bases for J; bases not matched to a gene: 16. Here the CDR3 DNA reads TGCAGCGTCAAAGACAGGGGTAGGGAGTTAGCCACTGAAGCTTTCTTT. Translation gives CSVKDRGRELATEAFF.

With respect to this clone: A far larger clone lies a single base away; this is likely a read error. The genes are TRBV4-1 and TRBJ2-7; the D gene is possibly TRBD2 (5 bases). Trimming pared 1 base from V and 5 bases from J, leaving 12 bases between. Germline V gives CDR1 MGHRA, CDR2 YSYEKL. The CDR3 is 14 residues long. CDR3 sequence (DNA): TGCGCCAGCAGCCAAGGGGGAGAGAGACACGAGCAGTACTTC. Amino acid sequence: CASSQGGERHEQYF.

This clone has more than one count but fewer than ten. The chain recombines TRBV7-8 with TRBJ2-6; tentative D call: TRBD1 (6 bases). Trimming removed 1 base at V and 0 bases at J, with 13 bases between. The germline CDR1 and CDR2 sequences are SGHVS and FQNEAQ. CDR3 size: 18 residues. In nucleotides, the CDR3 is TGTGCCAGCAGCTTAGGAGGGGACATTCACTCTGGGGCCAACGTCCTGACTTTC. It encodes CASSLGGDIHSGANVLTF.

The chain uses TRBV5-1 and TRBJ2-1; TRBD1 aligns across 7 bases. Germline V lookup: CDR1 SGHRS, CDR2 YFSETQ. The V segment lost 2 bases and the J segment 7 bases; nucleotides outside the gene matches: 12. The CDR3 is 16 amino acids. CDR3 bases: TGCGCCAGCAGCTTATATAGGGGGCTAGAAGGGAATGAGCAGTTCTTC. Translated, it gives CASSLYRGLEGNEQFF.

In this sample, this clone turned up once. The chain combines TRBV5-1 with TRBJ1-1, with 7 bases lining up with TRBD1. Germline V lookup: CDR1 SGHRS, CDR2 YFSETQ. The CDR3 runs 13 residues. V lost 4 bases to trimming and J lost 7 bases; unmatched junction nucleotides: 7. CDR3 residues: CASSMDGQVEAFF. DNA of the CDR3: TGCGCCAGCAGCATGGATGGACAGGTTGAAGCTTTCTTT.

V and J are TRBV6-5 and TRBJ2-7, with 8 bases identical to TRBD2. Trimming took 6 bases from V and 3 from J; bases not matched to a gene: 4. This CDR3 is built from 13 residues. Germline V gene lookup returns CDR1 MNHEY and CDR2 SVGAGI. CDR3 nucleotide sequence: TGTGCCAGCAGCCGGGGGGGGTTCTACGAGCAGTACTTC. Translating it yields CASSRGGFYEQYF.

The genes are TRBV6-1 and TRBJ2-7; 7 bases agree with TRBD2. Unmatched junction bases numbered 8, after V lost 2 bases and J lost 1 base. CDR3 length equals 16 residues. Germline V gene sequence: CDR1 MNHNS, CDR2 SASEGT. DNA of the CDR3: TGTGCCAGCAGTGAAAGGGGCGGGAGTAGTTCCTACGAGCAGTACTTC. Amino acid sequence: CASSERGGSSSYEQYF.

A word on this clone: Possible read error: a much larger clone is one base away. The chain links TRBV5-4 to TRBJ2-5; the match to TRBD2 covers 8 bases. Germline V gene sequence: CDR1 SGHNT, CDR2 YYREEE (reference sequence). This CDR3 has 16 amino acids. CDR3 bases: TGTGCCAGCGGCTTTGGCAGCGGGAGCGTCCAAGAGACCCAGTACTTC. Protein product: CASGFGSGSVQETQYF.

The genes are TRBV4-1 and TRBJ2-1, with unresolved D. The V end was cut by 1 base, the J end by 6 bases, with 7 bases between. CDR1 MGHRA and CDR2 YSYEKL come from the germline V gene. This CDR3 comprises 13 residues. CDR3 coding DNA: TGCGCCAGCAGCCAAGGACTCCTCAATGAGCAGTTCTTC. Translated: CASSQGLLNEQFF.

This clone was detected a few times. V is TRBV7-3 and J is TRBJ1-5; weak D call: TRBD1 (6 bases). Germline V lookup: CDR1 SGHTA, CDR2 FQGTGA. Trimming removed 5 bases from V and 5 bases from J, with 10 bases in between. The CDR3 consists of 13 residues. Here the CDR3 reads CASSRTAHQPQHF. The CDR3 coding sequence is TGTGCCAGCAGCCGGACAGCCCATCAGCCCCAGCATTTT. Looking up the rest from reference TRBV7-3 and TRBJ1-5 gives the full variable domain: GAGVSQTPSNKVTEKGKYVELRCDPISGHTALYWYRQSLGQGPEFLIYFQGTGAADDSGLPNDRFFAVRPEGSVSTLKIQRTERGDSAVYLCASSRTAHQPQHFGDGTRLSIL.

The chain carries TRBV29-1 and TRBJ1-4; 9 bases are shared with TRBD1. There are 14 residues in the CDR3. The germline V gene encodes CDR1 SQVTM and CDR2 ANQGSEA. After removal of 5 bases from V and 7 bases from J, the junction contained 8 bases not matched to a gene. The CDR3 region is CSVSSGQGFEKLFF. The CDR3 DNA sequence: TGCAGCGTTTCCTCGGGACAGGGCTTTGAAAAACTGTTTTTT. The full variable domain, in which reference TRBV29-1 and TRBJ1-4 provide the parts outside the CDR3, is SAVISQKPSRDICQRGTSLTIQCQVDSQVTMMFWYRQQPGQSLTLIATANQGSEATYESGFVIDKFPISRPNLTFSTLTVSNMSPEDSSIYLCSVSSGQGFEKLFFGSGTQLSVL.

This clone was seen just once. The chain combines TRBV19 with TRBJ1-2, with D hard to call. Between the trimmed V and J ends, which lost 1 base and 2 bases, there was a span of 5 bases. The CDR3 has 13 amino acids. Germline lookup yields CDR1 LNHDA and CDR2 SQIVND (reference sequence). For the CDR3, the DNA is TGTGCCAGTAGTATAGCAGGAAACTATGGCTACACCTTC. Translating it yields CASSIAGNYGYTF.

In regard to this clone: This sequence is one base from a far larger clone and is likely a read error. The sample holds other DNA sequences that translate to the same CDR3. The rearrangement links TRBV6-5 to TRBJ2-7; no clear D. V shed 8 bases and J shed 0 bases, with 8 bases lying between them. The CDR3 runs to 12 residues. Germline CDR1 MNHEY, CDR2 SVGAGI. CDR3: CASAQSSYEQYF. The CDR3 region has the DNA TGTGCCAGCGCACAGAGCTCCTACGAGCAGTACTTC.

The chain links TRBV7-2 to TRBJ2-1; 9 positions match TRBD2. There are 16 residues in the CDR3. With V trimmed by 2 bases and J by 5 bases, 7 bases remained unmatched. Germline-derived CDR1 and CDR2 are SGHTA and FQGNSA. The CDR3 DNA is TGTGCCAGCAGCTTAAGAGCTAGCGGGACGCACAATGAGCAGTTCTTC. Translation: CASSLRASGTHNEQFF. Full variable domain (outside the CDR3, taken from reference TRBV7-2 and TRBJ2-1): GAGVSQSPSNKVTEKGKDVELRCDPISGHTALYWYRQSLGQGLEFLIYFQGNSAPDKSGLPSDRFSAERTGGSVSTLTIQRTQQEDSAVYLCASSLRASGTHNEQFFGPGTRLTVL.

V and J are TRBV7-8 and TRBJ1-1; no reliable D call. V dropped 1 base and J dropped 1 base, with 7 bases sitting between them. Germline CDR1 SGHVS, CDR2 FQNEAQ. The CDR3 consists of 14 residues. CDR3 amino acids: CASSLGVQNTEAFF. CDR3 coding DNA: TGTGCCAGCAGCTTAGGGGTACAGAACACTGAAGCTTTCTTT.

The V call is TRBV28, the J call TRBJ1-1; D uncertain. This CDR3 is 15 amino acids long. Germline V lookup: CDR1 MDHEN, CDR2 SYDVKM. Trimming removed 3 bases at V and 1 base at J, with 12 bases between. The CDR3 protein is CASSFGDIRNTEAFF. CDR3 coding DNA: TGTGCCAGCAGTTTTGGTGACATAAGGAACACTGAAGCTTTCTTT.

The genes are TRBV28 and TRBJ2-1; D is possibly TRBD2 (5 bases). Trimming took 4 bases from V and 2 from J, leaving 9 bases between them. Per the germline V gene, CDR1 is MDHEN and CDR2 is SYDVKM. The CDR3 length is 14 residues. CDR3 residues: CASSSTGTYNEQFF. The DNA for the CDR3 is TGTGCCAGCAGTTCCACCGGGACCTACAATGAGCAGTTCTTC. Complete variable domain (other parts from reference TRBV28 and TRBJ2-1): DVKVTQSSRYLVKRTGEKVFLECVQDMDHENMFWYRQDPGLGLRLIYFSYDVKMKEKGDIPEGYSVSREKKERFSLILESASTNQTSMYLCASSSTGTYNEQFFGPGTRLTVL.

This clone was found many times. The chain has TRBV30 and TRBJ2-5; TRBD1 matches at 8 bases. The J call is doubtful: the DNA matches TRBJ2-7 better. This CDR3 is built from 16 residues. CDR1 is GTSNPN and CDR2 is SVGIG in the germline V gene (reference sequence). CDR3 DNA: TGTGCCTGGAGCCGACGTCTTGGACAGGGTTCCTACGAGCAGTACTTC. Translating gives CAWSRRLGQGSYEQYF.

CDR3 residues: CAIAGTSGVGNEQFF. The CDR3 DNA is TGTGCCATCGCCGGGACTAGCGGGGTCGGCAATGAGCAGTTCTTC. The chain recombines TRBV10-3 with TRBJ2-1; 13 bases map to TRBD2. With V trimmed by 8 bases and J by 6 bases, 7 bases remained unmatched. Germline values: CDR1 ENHRY, CDR2 SYGVKD. The CDR3 contains 15 residues.

This clone was counted a single time. The chain combines TRBV29-1 with TRBJ2-3; D possibly matches TRBD1 or TRBD2 (5 bases each). The ends were cut back, 4 bases at V and 1 base at J, with 9 bases in the middle. Germline V gives CDR1 SQVTM, CDR2 ANQGSEA. The CDR3 has 13 amino acids. CDR3 coding DNA: TGCAGCGTTGTCCAGGGACGCACAGATACGCAGTATTTT. The encoded protein is CSVVQGRTDTQYF.

About this clone: A far bigger clonotype differs at one base, so this is likely a read error. The same CDR3 can be traced to other DNA sequences in this sample. This chain connects TRBV20-1 to TRBJ1-1, with D hard to call. There are 11 residues in the CDR3. The germline gives CDR1 DFQATT, CDR2 SNEGSKA (reference sequence). In nucleotides, the CDR3 is TGCAGCGCTAAGAGTTACACTGAAGCTTTCTTT. Protein sequence: CSAKSYTEAFF.

This chain links TRBV19 with TRBJ1-4; TRBD1 aligns across 7 bases. The trim removed 1 base at V and 1 base at J, leaving 6 bases unmatched. Germline V lookup: CDR1 LNHDA, CDR2 SQIVND (reference sequence). This CDR3 has 17 amino acids. The CDR3 is CASSIGEQGRTNEKLFF. Written as DNA, the CDR3 is TGTGCCAGTAGTATAGGCGAACAGGGGAGAACTAATGAAAAACTGTTTTTT.

The chain couples TRBV10-2 to TRBJ1-2; no reliable D call. Germline V gene lookup returns CDR1 WSHSY and CDR2 SAAADI. Between the trimmed V and J ends, which lost 2 bases and 5 bases, there was a span of 15 bases. This CDR3 region has 15 residues. The DNA of the CDR3 is TGCGCCAGCAGTGAGGCAGGATTGTATACTTATGGCTACACCTTC. Protein: CASSEAGLYTYGYTF.

The V and J genes are TRBV19 and TRBJ2-7; D ambiguous. The CDR3 totals 14 residues. CDR1 LNHDA and CDR2 SQIVND come from the germline V gene (reference sequence). V lost 9 bases and J lost 1, with 16 bases in between. The CDR3 DNA is TGTGCCAGCCAAACTCTTCATCAATCCTACGAGCAGTACTTC. The encoded protein is CASQTLHQSYEQYF. Using reference TRBV19 and TRBJ2-7 for the parts outside the CDR3, the full variable domain is DGGITQSPKYLFRKEGQNVTLSCEQNLNHDAMYWYRQDPGQGLRLIYYSQIVNDFQKGDIAEGYSVSREKKESFPLTVTSAQKNPTAFYLCASQTLHQSYEQYFGPGTRLTVT.

This clone was seen repeatedly, ten times or more. The gene calls are TRBV14 and TRBJ1-5, with a possible D match to TRBD1 (6 bases). Germline-derived CDR1 and CDR2 are SGHDN and FVKESK. The V end lost 4 bases, the J end lost 4 bases, and 8 bases lay between the germline ends. This CDR3 is 13 amino acids long. For the CDR3, the DNA is TGTGCCAGCAGCCTGACAGGAAATCAGCCCCAGCATTTT. Amino acid sequence: CASSLTGNQPQHF. Filled out from reference TRBV14 and TRBJ1-5, the complete variable domain reads EAGVTQFPSHSVIEKGQTVTLRCDPISGHDNLYWYRRVMGKEIKFLLHFVKESKQDESGMPNNRFLAERTGGTYSTLKVQPAELEDSGVYFCASSLTGNQPQHFGDGTRLSIL.

The rearrangement uses TRBV30 and TRBJ2-7; 8 nucleotides line up with TRBD2. Germline V gene data show CDR1 as GTSNPN and CDR2 as SVGIG (reference sequence). Unmatched junction bases numbered 9, after V lost 3 bases and J lost 2 bases. The CDR3 spans 15 residues. The CDR3: CAWSRGGLTTYEQYF. The CDR3 nucleotides are TGTGCCTGGAGCCGGGGGGGACTCACCACCTACGAGCAGTACTTC.